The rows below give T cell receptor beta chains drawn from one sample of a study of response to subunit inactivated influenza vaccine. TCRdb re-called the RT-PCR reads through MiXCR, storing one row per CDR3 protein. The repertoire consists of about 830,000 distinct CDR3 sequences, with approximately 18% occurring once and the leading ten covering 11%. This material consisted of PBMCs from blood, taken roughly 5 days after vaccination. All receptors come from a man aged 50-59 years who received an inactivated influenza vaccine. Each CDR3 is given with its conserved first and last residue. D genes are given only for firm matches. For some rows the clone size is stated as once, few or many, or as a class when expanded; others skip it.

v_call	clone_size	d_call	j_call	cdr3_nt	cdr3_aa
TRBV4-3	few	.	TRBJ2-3	TGCGCCAGCAGCCTGGGGACCTTTAGCACAGATACGCAGTATTTT	CASSLGTFSTDTQYF
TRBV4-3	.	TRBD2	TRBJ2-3	TGCGCCAGCAGCCACCGGACTAGCGGAGTGGATACGCAGTATTTT	CASSHRTSGVDTQYF
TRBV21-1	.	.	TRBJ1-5	TGTGCCAGCAGCAAGGGTCAGACTCAACAGCCCCAGCATTTT	CASSKGQTQQPQHF
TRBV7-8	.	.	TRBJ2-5	TGTGCCAGCACCCCCGGGCCTAGCGAGGAGACCCAGTACTTC	CASTPGPSEETQYF
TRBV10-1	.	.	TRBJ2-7	TGCGCCAGCAGTGTATCAGCCTACGAGCAGTACTTC	CASSVSAYEQYF
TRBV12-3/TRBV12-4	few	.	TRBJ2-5	TGTGCCAGCAGTTCCCGATACGGGCCACCTCGGGAAGAGACCCAGTACTTC	CASSSRYGPPREETQYF
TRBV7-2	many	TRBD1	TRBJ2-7	TGTGCCAGCAGCTTAACAGGGGCCCCCTACGAGCAGTACTTC	CASSLTGAPYEQYF
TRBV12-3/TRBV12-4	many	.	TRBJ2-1	TGTGCCAGCAGTGGACTTCGAAGCTCCTACAATGAGCAGTTCTTC	CASSGLRSSYNEQFF
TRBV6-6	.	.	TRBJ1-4	TGTGCCAGCAGTTACTCGGTAATAGAAAAACTGTTTTTT	CASSYSVIEKLFF
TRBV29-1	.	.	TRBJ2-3	TGCAGCGTTGCCCAGGGTCCTAGCACAGATACGCAGTATTTT	CSVAQGPSTDTQYF
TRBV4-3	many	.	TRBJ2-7	TGCGCCAGCAGCCGACAATATTACGAGCAGTACTTC	CASSRQYYEQYF
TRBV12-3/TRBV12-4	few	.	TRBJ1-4	TGTGCCAGCGGTGGGCCGAATGAAAAACTGTTTTTT	CASGGPNEKLFF
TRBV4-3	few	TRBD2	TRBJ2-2	TGCGCCAGCAGCCAAACTGGCTTATATAGCGGGACGAACACCGGGGAGCTGTTTTTT	CASSQTGLYSGTNTGELFF
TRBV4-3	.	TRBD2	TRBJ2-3	TGCGCCAGCAGCCCTCTCGGGGCTAGCGGGAGTACTACGCAGTATTTT	CASSPLGASGSTTQYF
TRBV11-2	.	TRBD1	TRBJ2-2	TGTGCCAGCAGCCCGGACAGGGCGGTCGGGGAGCTGTTTTTT	CASSPDRAVGELFF
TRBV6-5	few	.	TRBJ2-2	TGTGCCAGCAGTTACTCGCGCACCGGGGAGCTGTTTTTT	CASSYSRTGELFF
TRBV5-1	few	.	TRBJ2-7	TGCGCCAGCAGCTTGGACTATCCCTACGAGCAGTACTTC	CASSLDYPYEQYF
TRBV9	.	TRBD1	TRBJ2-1	TGTGCCAGCAGCGTTCTCGGGACAGGGTACAATGAGCAGTTCTTC	CASSVLGTGYNEQFF
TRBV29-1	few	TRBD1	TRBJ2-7	TGCAGCGTTGAAGCTTGGTCCCGGGACAGGTTGGAGCAGTACTTC	CSVEAWSRDRLEQYF
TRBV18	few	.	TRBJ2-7	TGTGCCAGCTCACCACATGGGGTCGAGCAGTACTTC	CASSPHGVEQYF
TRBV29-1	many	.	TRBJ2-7	TGCAGCGTGGGACGGGAGACCTCTACCGAGCAGTACTTC	CSVGRETSTEQYF
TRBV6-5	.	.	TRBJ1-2	TGTGCCAGCAGTTACGCAGGACTCAACTATGGCTACACCTTC	CASSYAGLNYGYTF
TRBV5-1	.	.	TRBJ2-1	TGCGCCAGCAGCCAGGAGGGTAGTATCAATGAGCAGTTCTTC	CASSQEGSINEQFF
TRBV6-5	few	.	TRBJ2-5	TGTGCCAGCAGTTACTCTGGTTGGCAAGAGACCCAGTACTTC	CASSYSGWQETQYF
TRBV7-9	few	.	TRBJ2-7	TGTGCCAGCAGCTTAGAAACCGCAGGGGTCGAGCAGTACTTC	CASSLETAGVEQYF
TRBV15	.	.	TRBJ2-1	TGTGCCACCAGCAGAGGGACGGGACCACTTATCAATGAGCAGTTCTTC	CATSRGTGPLINEQFF
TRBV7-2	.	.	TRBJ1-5	TGTGCCAGCAGCTCCAGCCCTGATCAGCCCCAGCATTTT	CASSSSPDQPQHF
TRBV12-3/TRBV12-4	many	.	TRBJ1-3	TGTGCCAGCAGGAGAGGGTCGTCTGGAAACACCATATATTTT	CASRRGSSGNTIYF
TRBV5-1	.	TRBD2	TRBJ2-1	TGCGCCAGCAGCTTGCTGCTAGCGGGGGGGGCCAATGAGCAGTTCTTC	CASSLLLAGGANEQFF
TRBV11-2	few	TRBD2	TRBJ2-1	TGTGCCAGCAGCCCTATAACTAGCGGGGGTTACAATGAGCAGTTCTTC	CASSPITSGGYNEQFF
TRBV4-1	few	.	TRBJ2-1	TGCGCCAGCAGCCAAGTCCCAGGGGACACCTACAATGAGCAGTTCTTC	CASSQVPGDTYNEQFF
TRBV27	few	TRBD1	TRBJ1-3	TGTGCCAGCAGCTACAGGGGTGGAAACACCATATATTTT	CASSYRGGNTIYF
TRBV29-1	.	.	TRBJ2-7	TGCAGCGTTGCCCCGAGGGCAGGGCCCTACGAGCAGTACTTC	CSVAPRAGPYEQYF
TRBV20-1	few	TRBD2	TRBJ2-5	TGCAGTGCTAGAGATCGTATACTAGCGGGGGGGAATAAACAAGAGACCCAGTACTTC	CSARDRILAGGNKQETQYF
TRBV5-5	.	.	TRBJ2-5	TGTGCCAGCAGCTCGGTGGTAAACCAAGAGACCCAGTACTTC	CASSSVVNQETQYF
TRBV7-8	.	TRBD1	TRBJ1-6	TGTGCCAGCAGCTTAGAAATTCCGGACAGGGGGCCCTTAGCCCTCCACTTT	CASSLEIPDRGPLALHF
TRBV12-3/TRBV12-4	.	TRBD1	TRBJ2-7	TGTGCCAGCAGTTTCTCACAGGGGGAACGCGAGCAGTACTTC	CASSFSQGEREQYF
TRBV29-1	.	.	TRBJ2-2	TGCAGCGTTGAGCAGGAAGGGGGATTCGCGAACACCGGGGGGCTGTTTTTT	CSVEQEGGFANTGGLFF
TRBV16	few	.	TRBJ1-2	TGTGCCAGCAGCCAATCGGGAGGGCATGGCCACTACACCTTC	CASSQSGGHGHYTF
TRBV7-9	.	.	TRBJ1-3	TGTGCCAGCAGCTTAGGGTGGCGGTCTCCCTCTGGAAACACCATATATTTT	CASSLGWRSPSGNTIYF
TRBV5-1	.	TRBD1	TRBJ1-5	TGCGCCAGCAGCTCAGGACAGGGGACGAATCAGCCCCAGCATTTT	CASSSGQGTNQPQHF
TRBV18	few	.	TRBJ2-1	TGTGCCAGCTCACCAGATAGTACTAGCACTGAGCAGTTCTTC	CASSPDSTSTEQFF
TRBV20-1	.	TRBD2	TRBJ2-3	TGCAGTGCTTACAGCGGGACTAAAACAGATACGCAGTATTTT	CSAYSGTKTDTQYF
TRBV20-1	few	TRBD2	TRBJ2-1	TGCATACCCGGCGGGAGGGCCATCCATGAGCAGTTCTTC	CIPGGRAIHEQFF
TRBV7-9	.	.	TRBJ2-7	TGTGCCAGCAGCTTTAAGCGGTCCCCCTACGAGCAGTACTTC	CASSFKRSPYEQYF
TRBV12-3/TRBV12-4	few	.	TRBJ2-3	TGTGCCAGCAGTAGCAGACAGACGGAGTGGGATACGCAGTATTTT	CASSSRQTEWDTQYF
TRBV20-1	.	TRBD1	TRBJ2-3	TGCTGTGCTAGAGGTTACAGGGGAATGACAGATACGCAGTATTTT	CCARGYRGMTDTQYF
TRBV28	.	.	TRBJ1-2	TGTGCCAGCAGTTTAAGAAGGTGGACAAATGGATATGGAGGCTACACCTTC	CASSLRRWTNGYGGYTF
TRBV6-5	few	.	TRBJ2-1	TGTGCCAGCAGTATACTTGGCAGCAATGAGCAGTTCTTC	CASSILGSNEQFF
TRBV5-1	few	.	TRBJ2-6	TGCGCCAGCAGCTTGGCGCCAGGGTCCGGGGCCAACGTCCTGACTTTC	CASSLAPGSGANVLTF
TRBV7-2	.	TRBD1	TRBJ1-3	TGTGCCAGCAGCACCAGACAGGGACCCGGAAACACCATATATTTT	CASSTRQGPGNTIYF
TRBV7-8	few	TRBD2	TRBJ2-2	TGTGCCAGCAGCTTAGGAGTTGGCGGGGGGGTCACCGGGGAGCTGTTTTTT	CASSLGVGGGVTGELFF
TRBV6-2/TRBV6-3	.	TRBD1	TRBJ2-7	TGTGCCAGCAGTTACTCAGGGGGACAGTCTCAATACGAGCAGTACTTC	CASSYSGGQSQYEQYF
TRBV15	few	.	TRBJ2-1	TGTGCCACCAGCAGAGCCCTCGCGGACACCGATGAGCAGTTCTTC	CATSRALADTDEQFF